The rows below give T cell receptor beta chains drawn from one sample of a study of blood T cell repertoires in COVID-19. Profiled with immunoSEQ multiplex PCR; TCRdb holds only in-frame clones, not every one. The table lists some 110,000 clones, 65% to 85% of them singletons. The sample taken for sequencing was peripheral blood. The receptors here all came from a woman aged 65 to 85 with acute or convalescent COVID-19. Both conserved end residues are part of each CDR3. Fields, in order: J gene, clone size, V gene, D gene, CDR3 protein, CDR3 DNA. The D gene is left open where the match is weak. Clone size, where shown, is once, few, many, or a class for clones that have expanded.

TRBJ2-1 NA TRBV9 TRBD2 CASSVVAGDNNEQFF TGTGCCAGCAGCGTAGTTGCGGGGGATAACAATGAGCAGTTCTTC
TRBJ1-5 NA TRBV19 TRBD1 CASSIRGLEGQPQHF TGTGCCAGTAGTATCAGGGGGCTAGAGGGACAGCCCCAGCATTTT
TRBJ1-3 few TRBV6-5 TRBD1 CASQTGRNTIYF TGTGCCAGCCAGACAGGGAGAAACACCATATATTTT
TRBJ2-7 NA TRBV5-4 NA CASSPDSWSYEQYF TGTGCCAGCAGCCCGGACAGCTGGTCCTACGAGCAGTACTTC
TRBJ1-5 NA TRBV6-5 NA CASSPAVGNQPQHF TGTGCCAGCAGCCCCGCCGTAGGCAATCAGCCCCAGCATTTT
TRBJ2-1 NA TRBV21-1 NA CATDTTVGGANEQFF TGTGCCACCGATACCACCGTGGGCGGGGCCAATGAGCAGTTCTTC
TRBJ1-5 NA TRBV30 TRBD1 CAWSVTGGQPQHF TGTGCCTGGAGTGTAACAGGGGGTCAGCCCCAGCATTTT
TRBJ1-1 NA TRBV7-2 TRBD1 CASRETGGTEAFF TGTGCCAGCAGGGAAACAGGGGGCACTGAAGCTTTCTTT
TRBJ1-4 NA TRBV5-4 NA CASSTFDRLVYEKLFF TGTGCCAGCAGCACGTTTGACAGGCTTGTTTATGAAAAACTGTTTTTT
TRBJ1-2 NA TRBV27 NA CASSLSGGPYGYTF TGTGCCAGCAGTTTATCAGGCGGGCCCTATGGCTACACCTTC
TRBJ1-4 NA TRBV11-2 TRBD1 CASSRRQGSEKLFF TGTGCCAGCAGCCGAAGACAGGGAAGTGAAAAACTGTTTTTT
TRBJ1-2 once TRBV5-6 NA CASSLVSGGGAAGGYTF TGTGCCAGCAGCTTGGTATCGGGCGGGGGAGCTGCGGGCGGCTACACCTTC
TRBJ1-2 NA TRBV6-2/TRBV6-3 NA CASSARGVNYGYTF TGTGCCAGCAGTGCCCGGGGTGTTAACTATGGCTACACCTTC
TRBJ2-7 NA TRBV6-2/TRBV6-3 NA CASSPRGAFNYEQYF TGTGCCAGCAGTCCCAGGGGAGCCTTCAACTACGAGCAGTACTTC
TRBJ2-5 NA TRBV7-8 NA CASSLARQLQETQYF TGTGCCAGCAGCTTAGCACGACAGTTACAAGAGACCCAGTACTTC
TRBJ1-5 NA TRBV7-8 NA CASSVDNLLYSNQPQHF TGTGCCAGCAGTGTAGACAACCTGCTTTATAGCAATCAGCCCCAGCATTTT
TRBJ2-5 once TRBV5-6 TRBD2 CASHGLSGGAKETQYF TGTGCCAGCCACGGACTTAGCGGGGGGGCCAAGGAGACCCAGTACTTC
TRBJ1-1 NA TRBV7-9 NA CASSFYLPTNTEAFF TGTGCCAGCAGCTTTTATTTGCCAACTAACACTGAAGCTTTCTTT
TRBJ2-2 NA TRBV9 NA CASSVVSSSGELFF TGTGCCAGCAGCGTAGTGTCTAGCTCCGGGGAGCTGTTTTTT